This TCR beta chain was recovered during a study of control samples from healthy donors and cancer patients. The CDR3 extends over 12 amino acids. Per germline, CDR1 SGHAT and CDR2 FQNNGV. Between the trimmed V and J ends, which lost 10 bases and 5 bases, there was a span of 15 bases. Sequencing used immunoSEQ multiplex PCR; TCRdb keeps in-frame clones, though not all of them. The repertoire has approximately 160,000 clones, about 93% of them found once; the top ten carry 0.68%. This TCR was recovered from a woman in her thirties in good health. This chain joins TRBV11-2 and TRBJ2-7; D is possibly TRBD1 or TRBD2 (5 bases each). Sequencing was performed on blood. CDR3 amino acids: CATRRGDDEQYF. The CDR3 DNA is TGTGCCACCCGGCGTGGGGACGACGAGCAGTACTTC.